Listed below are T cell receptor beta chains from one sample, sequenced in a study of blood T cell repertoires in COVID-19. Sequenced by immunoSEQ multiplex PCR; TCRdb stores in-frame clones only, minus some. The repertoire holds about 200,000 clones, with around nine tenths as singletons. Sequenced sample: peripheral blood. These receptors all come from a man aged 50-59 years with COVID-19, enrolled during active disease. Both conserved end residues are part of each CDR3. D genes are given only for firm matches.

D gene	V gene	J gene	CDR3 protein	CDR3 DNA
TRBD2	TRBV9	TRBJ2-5	CASSSLRGSTSEQETQYF	TGTGCCAGCAGCTCACTTCGGGGGAGTACTAGCGAACAAGAGACCCAGTACTTC
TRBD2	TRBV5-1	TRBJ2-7	CASSFGLAGAYEQYF	TGCGCCAGCAGCTTTGGACTAGCGGGGGCCTACGAGCAGTACTTC
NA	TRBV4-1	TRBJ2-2	CASSQGPGITTGELFF	TGCGCCAGCAGCCAAGGCCCCGGGATCACTACCGGGGAGCTGTTTTTT
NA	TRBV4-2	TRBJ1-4	CASSQDRGSNEKLFF	TGTGCCAGCAGCCAAGATAGAGGTAGTAATGAAAAACTGTTTTTT
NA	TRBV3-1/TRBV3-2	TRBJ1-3	CASSQQGLSGNTIYF	TGTGCCAGCAGCCAACAGGGGCTCTCTGGAAACACCATATATTTT
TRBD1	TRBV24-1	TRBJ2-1	CATSDLRGGDYNEQFF	TGTGCCACCAGTGATTTGCGAGGGGGCGACTACAATGAGCAGTTCTTC
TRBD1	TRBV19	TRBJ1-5	CASSIPTGGSNQPQHF	TGTGCCAGTAGTATCCCGACAGGGGGTAGCAATCAGCCCCAGCATTTT
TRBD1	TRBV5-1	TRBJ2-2	CASSLVGQGATGELFF	TGCGCCAGCAGCTTGGTAGGACAGGGGGCTACCGGGGAGCTGTTTTTT
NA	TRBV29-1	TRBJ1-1	CSVQQGIGTEAFF	TGCAGCGTCCAACAGGGCATAGGAACTGAAGCTTTCTTT
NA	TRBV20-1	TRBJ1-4	CSASRGEKLFF	TGCAGTGCTAGCCGCGGGGAAAAACTGTTTTTT
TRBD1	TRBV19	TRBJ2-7	CASTPGTGPYEQYF	TGTGCCAGTACCCCCGGGACAGGGCCTTACGAGCAGTACTTC
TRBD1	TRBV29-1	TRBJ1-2	CSVEGQGTGAAGYTF	TGCAGCGTTGAAGGTCAGGGGACAGGGGCGGCCGGCTACACCTTC
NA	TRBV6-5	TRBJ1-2	CASSYGGGQNYGYTF	TGTGCCAGCAGTTACGGTGGAGGACAGAACTATGGCTACACCTTC
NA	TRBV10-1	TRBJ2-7	CASSEGPEAVYEQYF	TGCGCCAGCAGTGAGGGCCCAGAGGCTGTCTACGAGCAGTACTTC
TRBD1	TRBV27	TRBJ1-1	CASSPHPQGATEAFF	TGTGCCAGCAGTCCTCATCCACAGGGGGCTACTGAAGCTTTCTTT
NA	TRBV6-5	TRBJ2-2	CASSGRDPGELFF	TGTGCCAGCAGCGGGCGGGACCCCGGGGAGCTGTTTTTT
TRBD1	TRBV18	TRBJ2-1	CASSPPNRGAQNEQFF	TGTGCCAGCTCACCACCTAACAGGGGTGCACAGAATGAGCAGTTCTTC
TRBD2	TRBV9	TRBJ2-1	CASSVEDQREGLYEQFF	TGTGCCAGCAGCGTAGAGGACCAGCGGGAGGGCCTTTATGAGCAGTTCTTC
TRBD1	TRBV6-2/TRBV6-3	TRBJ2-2	CASSYGTGGAVGELFF	TGTGCCAGCAGTTACGGGACAGGGGGCGCGGTCGGGGAGCTGTTTTTT
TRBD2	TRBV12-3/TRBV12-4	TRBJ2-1	CASERGFDEQFF	TGTGCCAGCGAGCGGGGGTTTGATGAGCAGTTCTTC